These 30 T cell receptor beta chains originate from one sample sequenced in a study of T cells after yellow fever vaccination. TCRdb re-called the 5' RACE reads through MiXCR, storing one row per CDR3 protein. Among 250,000 to 400,000 distinct CDR3 sequences listed, 4.1% were seen once. The source material was PBMCs, sampled 5 days after the yellow fever booster vaccination. The receptors here all came from a young man who received the YFV17D yellow fever vaccine.

Regarding this clonotype: This sequence may be a read error, since a much larger clone differs from it by one base. The rearrangement links TRBV4-3 to TRBJ2-3; D not certain. Germline lookup yields CDR1 LGHNA and CDR2 YSLEER. The CDR3 runs 13 residues. CDR3 sequence (DNA): TGCGCCAGCAGCCAAGACTACACAGATACGCTGTATTTT. Protein sequence: CASSQDYTDTLYF.

This clonotype was seen many times. V gene TRBV28 combines with J gene TRBJ1-1, with TRBD1 as a possible D gene (5 bases). V was cut by 6 bases and J by 1 base, with 12 bases left in between. The CDR3 has 14 amino acids. CDR1 MDHEN and CDR2 SYDVKM come from the germline V gene. The CDR3 DNA sequence: TGTGCCAGCAGCCCTGGGGGAGGGAACACTGAAGCTTTCTTT. This sequence encodes CASSPGGGNTEAFF.

This clonotype has only a few counts. J is TRBJ1-5 and V is TRBV27; D not resolved. The V and J ends lost 5 bases and 8 bases respectively, with 13 bases between them. Per germline, CDR1 MNHEY and CDR2 SMNVEV (reference sequence). This CDR3 is 13 amino acids long. CDR3 bases: TGTGCCAGCAGTCGGGAGGAGAGGGAGCCCCAGCATTTT. It codes for CASSREEREPQHF.

This clonotype was counted many times. This rearrangement joins TRBV5-1 to TRBJ2-1; D unresolved. Trimming left V 3 bases short and J 5 bases short, with 6 bases between. CDR1 and CDR2 from the germline V gene are SGHRS and YFSETQ. There are 12 residues in the CDR3. The CDR3 DNA is TGCGCCAGCAGCTCGGAGAACAATGAGCAGTTCTTC. This gives the protein CASSSENNEQFF. Based on the CDR3 plus reference TRBV5-1 and TRBJ2-1, the full variable domain is KAGVTQTPRYLIKTRGQQVTLSCSPISGHRSVSWYQQTPGQGLQFLFEYFSETQRNKGNFPGRFSGRQFSNSRSEMNVSTLELGDSALYLCASSSENNEQFFGPGTRLTVL.

This clonotype was counted at least ten times. The rearrangement joins TRBV15 to TRBJ2-7; D gene ambiguous. This CDR3 spans 13 amino acids. V shed 6 bases and J shed 2 bases, with 11 bases lying between them. CDR1 and CDR2 from the germline V gene are LNHNV and YYDKDF (reference sequence). In DNA, the CDR3 is TGTGCCACCAGTCCTGGTACGGCCTACGAGCAGTACTTC. Residues: CATSPGTAYEQYF. Drawing the rest from reference TRBV15 and TRBJ2-7, the complete variable domain is DAMVIQNPRYQVTQFGKPVTLSCSQTLNHNVMYWYQQKSSQAPKLLFHYYDKDFNNEADTPDNFQSRRPNTSFCFLDIRSPGLGDTAMYLCATSPGTAYEQYFGPGTRLTVT.

This clonotype was seen a handful of times. The gene calls are TRBV10-3 and TRBJ2-5, with 12 bases aligning to TRBD2. V was clipped by 10 bases and J by 2 bases; unmatched bases: 5. The CDR3 has 14 amino acids. The germline CDR1 and CDR2 sequences are ENHRY and SYGVKD. The CDR3 is CATRTSGTQETQYF. CDR3 in DNA: TGTGCCACCCGGACTAGCGGGACTCAAGAGACCCAGTACTTC.

This clonotype was seen only a few times. V is TRBV11-2 and J is TRBJ2-5; possible D gene TRBD1, 5 bases. Germline V gene lookup returns CDR1 SGHAT and CDR2 FQNNGV. The CDR3 totals 14 residues. The germline V and J ends were trimmed by 5 bases and 3 bases, with 13 bases remaining between them. This chain's CDR3 is CASSPLDTKETQYF. CDR3 DNA: TGTGCCAGCAGCCCGTTGGACACGAAAGAGACCCAGTACTTC.

A few counts support this clonotype. This chain connects TRBV18 to TRBJ1-1; no definite D call. The CDR3 runs to 14 residues. The germline V gene encodes CDR1 KGHSH and CDR2 LQKENI. The germline V and J ends were trimmed by 0 bases and 6 bases, with 11 bases remaining between them. The CDR3: CASSPPNMQPEAFF. The CDR3 DNA is TGTGCCAGCTCACCACCGAATATGCAGCCTGAAGCTTTCTTT.

This clonotype was counted ten times or more. The J gene is TRBJ2-5, the V gene TRBV7-2, with 9 bases matching TRBD1. The CDR3 extends over 16 amino acids. Germline CDR1 and CDR2: SGHTA and FQGNSA. J gave up 5 bases and V 5 bases, and 12 bases lay outside the gene matches. The CDR3 DNA reads TGTGCCAGCAGCAGAGGGACAGGGTATCAGGGTGAGACCCAGTACTTC. Translation: CASSRGTGYQGETQYF.

This clonotype was counted ten times or more. Written as DNA, the CDR3 is TGTGCCAGCAGTTACCGAGCCGACTACAATGAGCAGTTCTTC. Protein sequence: CASSYRADYNEQFF. The V gene is TRBV6-5, the J gene TRBJ2-1; D remains ambiguous. Trimming took off 2 bases at V and 3 bases at J, with 8 bases between the two ends. Germline V gives CDR1 MNHEY, CDR2 SVGAGI. This CDR3 comprises 14 residues.

The chain recombines TRBV27 with TRBJ2-7; D is perhaps TRBD2 (6 bases). V was pared by 5 bases and J by 0 bases, with 14 bases between. CDR1 is MNHEY, CDR2 SMNVEV, per germline (reference sequence). This CDR3 region has 15 residues. The DNA of the CDR3 is TGTGCCAGCAGTCTCTCCGGGACTTACTCCTACGAGCAGTACTTC. Translated, it gives CASSLSGTYSYEQYF.

The V gene is TRBV2, the J gene TRBJ2-3; the D is unclear. The germline V gene has CDR1 SNHLY and CDR2 FYNNEI. This CDR3 contains 16 residues. The ends were cut back, 3 bases at V and 2 bases at J, with 15 bases in the middle. The CDR3 bases are TGTGCCAGCAGTGATACGCCTTTAATCCCCACAGATACGCAGTATTTT. Translation: CASSDTPLIPTDTQYF.

The CDR3 DNA reads TGCGCCAGCAGCCAAGGTTGGAGGAATCAACAGCAAGAGACCCAGTACTTC. It translates to CASSQGWRNQQQETQYF. J is TRBJ2-5 and V is TRBV4-1, with D tentatively TRBD2 (5 bases). This CDR3 spans 17 amino acids. Per the germline V gene, CDR1 is MGHRA and CDR2 is YSYEKL. V lost 1 base and J lost 2, with 17 bases in between.

This clonotype has just a few counts. V gene TRBV4-1 combines with J gene TRBJ1-2; maybe TRBD1 (6 bases). Germline V gene data show CDR1 as MGHRA and CDR2 as YSYEKL. V shed 3 bases and J shed 8 bases, with 40 bases lying between them. The CDR3 consists of 22 residues. CDR3 amino acids: CASSQLPPKPSRYLTGSSGYTF. CDR3 bases: TGCGCCAGCAGCCAGTTACCACCAAAGCCGTCCCGTTATCTAACAGGGTCGTCGGGCTACACCTTC.

The genes are TRBV6-6 and TRBJ2-3; D unclear. This CDR3 has 13 amino acids. Per germline, CDR1 MNHNY and CDR2 SVGAGI (reference sequence). With 5 bases removed from V and 6 bases from J, the gap between germline ends came to 12 bases. The CDR3 coding sequence is TGTGCCAGCAGTGCCGACTCTGCCGATACGCAGTATTTT. Translation: CASSADSADTQYF.

In this sample, this clonotype turned up a few times. The rearrangement links TRBV2 to TRBJ2-2; no definite D call. Germline-derived CDR1 and CDR2 are SNHLY and FYNNEI. The CDR3 loop spans 13 amino acids. V lost 5 bases and J lost 7, with 11 bases in between. CDR3 sequence: CASSIVARGELFF. Written as DNA, the CDR3 is TGTGCCAGCAGTATCGTGGCCCGCGGGGAGCTGTTTTTT.

There are a few counts of this clonotype. The rearrangement links TRBV7-9 to TRBJ1-1, with TRBD1 as a possible D gene (5 bases). The CDR3 length is 14 residues. The germline V gene encodes CDR1 SEHNR and CDR2 FQNEAQ (reference sequence). V was trimmed by 0 bases and J by 6 bases, leaving 11 bases between them. CDR3 sequence: CASSLALGVAEAFF. CDR3 sequence (DNA): TGTGCCAGCAGCTTAGCGCTGGGGGTGGCTGAAGCTTTCTTT.

The table lists this clonotype with a few counts. The rearrangement links TRBV14 to TRBJ2-7; 10 bases are a match to TRBD1. The germline V gene has CDR1 SGHDN and CDR2 FVKESK. This CDR3 contains 15 residues. V dropped 4 bases and J dropped 2; count of bases not matched to a gene: 5. The CDR3 bases are TGTGCCAGCAGCCCTGGGACAGGGGCTCCCTACGAGCAGTACTTC. Translating it yields CASSPGTGAPYEQYF.

The chain joins TRBV6-5 to TRBJ2-1; no clear D gene. CDR1 and CDR2 (germline): MNHEY, SVGAGI. Trimming shortened V by 2 bases and J by 8 bases, and 7 bases separated the two germline ends. The CDR3 is 12 residues long. The CDR3 bases are TGTGCCAGCAGTTACCCCCAGGATGAGCAGTTCTTC. It is translated as CASSYPQDEQFF.

The chain couples TRBV24-1 to TRBJ2-7, with 8 nucleotides matching TRBD2. CDR3 length: 15 residues. The germline V gene encodes CDR1 KGHDR and CDR2 SFDVKD. The junction had 7 bases not matched to a gene; V was cut back by 4 bases and J by 3 bases. CDR3 region: CATSERTSRFYEQYV. The CDR3 nucleotides read TGTGCCACCAGTGAACGGACTAGCCGATTCTACGAGCAGTACGTC.

The V call is TRBV18, the J call TRBJ1-1, with a possible D match to TRBD1 (5 bases). The CDR3 is made up of 16 amino acids. Germline loops: CDR1 KGHSH, CDR2 LQKENI. V lost 2 bases and J lost 1, with 14 bases in between. CDR3 in DNA: TGTGCCAGCTCACCAGTGGCAGGGAGTCAGAACACTGAAGCTTTCTTT. It translates to CASSPVAGSQNTEAFF.

The chain is built from TRBV14 and TRBJ1-1; 8 nucleotides align to TRBD1. V shed 3 bases, J shed 1 base, and the junction held 7 bases outside the gene matches. Germline CDR1 and CDR2: SGHDN and FVKESK. This CDR3 comprises 16 residues. CDR3 DNA sequence: TGTGCCAGCAGCCATCGGACAGGGCGGGGGAACACTGAAGCTTTCTTT. It is translated as CASSHRTGRGNTEAFF.

The chain joins TRBV7-2 to TRBJ2-7; tentative D call: TRBD2 (5 bases). Deletions cut 2 bases from V and 1 base from J, with 12 bases between. The length of the CDR3 is 15 residues. The germline gives CDR1 SGHTA, CDR2 FQGNSA. The CDR3: CASSLSRGESYEQYF. DNA for the CDR3: TGTGCCAGCAGCTTATCTCGGGGTGAATCCTACGAGCAGTACTTC.

Ten or more counts support this clonotype. The V call is TRBV12-3 or TRBV12-4, the J call TRBJ1-2; perhaps TRBD1 as D (5 bases). The CDR3 is 15 residues long. V shed 5 bases and J shed 3 bases, with 16 bases lying between them. The CDR3 region is CASSEGNRHHYGYTF. CDR3 coding DNA: TGTGCCAGCAGTGAGGGGAACAGGCACCACTATGGCTACACCTTC.

This clonotype was counted between two and nine times. This sequence joins TRBV3-1 and TRBJ2-2; D perhaps matches TRBD1 (5 bases). The CDR3 covers 14 residues. The V gene's germline CDR1 is LGHDT and CDR2 YNNKEL (reference sequence). Trimming cost V 2 bases and J 7 bases, with 11 bases left between them. For the CDR3, the DNA is TGTGCCAGCAGCCAAAGGGGCGGACGCGGGGAGCTGTTTTTT. Translation: CASSQRGGRGELFF.

This clonotype has only a few counts. The CDR3 nucleotides are TGTGCCAGCAGCTTAGTTCCCGAAGGAGGTAGCGGGGGCCGTGGGGCCAACGTCCTGACTTTC. This translates into CASSLVPEGGSGGRGANVLTF. This chain connects TRBV11-2 to TRBJ2-6; 9 bases agree with TRBD2. Per germline, CDR1 SGHAT and CDR2 FQNNGV. The length of the CDR3 is 21 residues. V lost 1 base and J lost 3; bases outside the gene matches: 16.

The table lists this clonotype with a few counts. CDR3 in amino acids: CASCRTAQETQYF. In DNA form, the CDR3 reads TGTGCCAGCTGCAGGACGGCGCAAGAGACCCAGTACTTC. The V and J genes are TRBV7-3 and TRBJ2-5; no definite D call. V was trimmed by 8 bases and J by 2 bases, leaving 12 bases between them. The V gene's germline CDR1 is SGHTA and CDR2 FQGTGA. CDR3 length equals 13 residues.

The sample holds a few counts of this clonotype. The chain carries TRBV6-1 and TRBJ2-5; the D gene is possibly TRBD2 (5 bases). V was clipped by 1 base and J by 6 bases, with 21 bases between them. Per germline, CDR1 MNHNS and CDR2 SASEGT. This CDR3 is 17 amino acids long. The chain's CDR3 is CASSEEFWHAGQKTQYF. For the CDR3, the DNA is TGTGCCAGCAGTGAAGAGTTTTGGCACGCGGGTCAAAAGACCCAGTACTTC.

A few counts support this clonotype. The J gene is TRBJ2-7, the V gene TRBV10-2; unclear D gene. The CDR3 is 11 residues long. Germline V lookup: CDR1 WSHSY, CDR2 SAAADI. V was shortened by 2 bases and J by 3 bases, with 2 bases between the two germline ends. CDR3 DNA: TGCGCCAGCAGTGAGGTCTACGAGCAGTACTTC. This encodes CASSEVYEQYF.

The CDR3 nucleotides are TGCAGTGCTAGAGGGCTAGCGGGGATGGGAACCGAGCAGTTCTTC. It is translated as CSARGLAGMGTEQFF. V usage is TRBV20-1 and J usage is TRBJ2-1; 9 bases are a match to TRBD2. The CDR3 is 15 residues long. Unmatched junction bases numbered 11, after V lost 1 base and J lost 10 bases. The germline gives CDR1 DFQATT, CDR2 SNEGSKA (reference sequence).